This T cell receptor beta chain was sequenced in a study of CXCR3-negative and CXCR3-positive naive CD8 T cells. Each CD8+ T cell subset was sorted in triplicate, a few hundred thousand cells each. cDNA libraries for TRB were generated by 5' RACE incorporating UMI labels. From the 5' RACE reads, TCRdb lists one entry per CDR3 protein and no DNA. The sample includes tens of thousands of distinct CDR3 sequences. Germline values: CDR1 MNHNY, CDR2 SVGAGI (reference sequence). The CDR3 loop spans 14 amino acids. Sequenced: memory CD8+ T cells from blood. The sequence was collected from a human donor in good health. Some clones in this sample may be carry-over from other donors' samples. The chain links TRBV6-6 to TRBJ1-1; TCRdb names TRBD1, which stays unverified in the absence of DNA. This CDR3 is CASSNRGAGTEAFF.